Listed here are 24 T cell receptor beta chains from one sample, sequenced in a study of shared clonotypes between healthy human individuals. Clones were sequenced by immunoSEQ multiplex PCR, and TCRdb holds only the in-frame ones, with some missing. The repertoire has about 2.4 million clones, roughly 93% of them found once; the top ten carry approximately 0.35%. The source material was naive CD4+ T cells from PBMCs. Subset noted: CD45RA+ positively selected. These receptors came from a man younger than 35 in good health. Some clones in this sample may be carry-over from other donors' samples.

This chain joins TRBV18 and TRBJ1-2; no reliable D call. CDR1 and CDR2 from the germline V gene are KGHSH and LQKENI. Trimming pared 3 bases from V and 8 bases from J, leaving 13 bases between. The CDR3 is made up of 13 amino acids. The CDR3 spells CASSPNAYGGYTF. The CDR3, as DNA: TGTGCCAGCTCACCTAACGCCTATGGAGGCTACACCTTC.

This rearrangement joins TRBV7-6 to TRBJ2-3; 9 bases match TRBD2. The length of the CDR3 is 17 residues. Germline loops: CDR1 SGHVS, CDR2 FNYEAQ. The junction had 5 bases not matched to a gene; V was cut back by 1 base and J by 0 bases. This CDR3 reads CASSLESGRTSTDTQYF. The CDR3 DNA is TGTGCCAGCAGCTTAGAGAGCGGGAGGACTAGCACAGATACGCAGTATTTT. Together with reference TRBV7-6 and TRBJ2-3, the CDR3 gives the full variable domain: GAGVSQSPRYKVTKRGQDVALRCDPISGHVSLYWYRQALGQGPEFLTYFNYEAQQDKSGLPNDRFSAERPEGSISTLTIQRTEQRDSAMYRCASSLESGRTSTDTQYFGPGTRLTVL.

V usage is TRBV7-3 and J usage is TRBJ1-5, with D perhaps matching TRBD1 (5 bases). Germline lookup yields CDR1 SGHTA and CDR2 FQGTGA. This CDR3 has 16 residues. With 5 bases removed from V and 0 bases from J, the gap between germline ends came to 14 bases. DNA of the CDR3: TGTGCCAGCAGCCCCGGTCTCAGGGCTAGCAATCAGCCCCAGCATTTT. Translated, it gives CASSPGLRASNQPQHF.

This chain links TRBV6-6 with TRBJ2-5, with D tentatively TRBD1 (6 bases). V was clipped by 2 bases and J by 4 bases, with 11 bases between them. The CDR3 has 14 amino acids. CDR1 and CDR2 from the germline V gene are MNHNY and SVGAGI (reference sequence). The chain's CDR3 is CASSYTTGSETQYF. As DNA, the CDR3 is TGTGCCAGCAGTTACACGACAGGTTCAGAGACCCAGTACTTC.

This clone appeared a single time. This chain connects TRBV7-9 to TRBJ2-5; the D gene is possibly TRBD1 (5 bases). V was pared by 1 base and J by 2 bases, with 11 bases between. The CDR3 is 15 residues long. Germline V gene sequence: CDR1 SEHNR, CDR2 FQNEAQ (reference sequence). The CDR3 is CASSLGRVSQETQYF. The CDR3 DNA is TGTGCCAGCAGCTTAGGCAGGGTATCACAAGAGACCCAGTACTTC.

A remark on this clone: Other DNA sequences in this sample translate to the same CDR3. The chain is built from TRBV5-1 and TRBJ2-5; D might be TRBD2 (6 bases). Germline V lookup: CDR1 SGHRS, CDR2 YFSETQ. Trimming took off 0 bases at V and 2 bases at J, with 8 bases between the two ends. The CDR3 totals 14 residues. CDR3 in amino acids: CASSLGGVQETQYF. The CDR3 DNA is TGCGCCAGCAGCTTGGGCGGGGTACAAGAGACCCAGTACTTC.

The chain carries TRBV30 and TRBJ1-1; a weak D match, TRBD1 (6 bases). The CDR3 sequence is 15 residues long. Germline lookup yields CDR1 GTSNPN and CDR2 SVGIG (reference sequence). Trimming left V 0 bases short and J 1 base short, with 12 bases between. CDR3 in DNA: TGTGCCTGGAGTGTACCCCCAGGGGCGAACACTGAAGCTTTCTTT. This gives the protein CAWSVPPGANTEAFF.

The gene calls are TRBV7-3 and TRBJ2-1, with a possible D match to TRBD2 (5 bases). Germline V gives CDR1 SGHTA, CDR2 FQGTGA. Trimming cost V 1 base and J 5 bases, with 15 bases left between them. This CDR3 is 16 amino acids long. CDR3 sequence reads: CASSLRSSARHNEQFF. DNA of the CDR3: TGTGCCAGCAGCTTAAGGAGTAGCGCCCGCCACAATGAGCAGTTCTTC.

This clone was seen a single time. This CDR3 is CASSPRGAVGEQYF. The CDR3 DNA reads TGTGCCAGCAGCCCCAGGGGAGCGGTGGGGGAGCAGTACTTC. The chain couples TRBV7-9 to TRBJ2-7; weak D call: TRBD1 (6 bases). V was trimmed by 5 bases and J by 7 bases, leaving 18 bases between them. The germline CDR1 and CDR2 sequences are SEHNR and FQNEAQ (reference sequence). The CDR3 contains 14 residues.

CDR3 DNA sequence: TGCGCCAGCAGAGACGGGGACAGGGGTGGCTACACCTTC. Translation: CASRDGDRGGYTF. The V call is TRBV5-1, the J call TRBJ1-2, with 10 bases that match TRBD1. CDR3 size: 13 residues. V was pared by 5 bases and J by 7 bases, with 5 bases of the junction left unmatched. Germline loops: CDR1 SGHRS, CDR2 YFSETQ.

V usage is TRBV7-8 and J usage is TRBJ1-5, with D unresolved. V was cut by 8 bases and J by 9 bases, with 17 bases left in between. The germline V gene encodes CDR1 SGHVS and CDR2 FQNEAQ. The CDR3 extends over 13 amino acids. This CDR3 reads CASSPREGLPQHF. The CDR3 region has the DNA TGTGCCAGCTCCCCCCGGGAAGGGTTGCCCCAGCATTTT.

A word on this clone: The junction departs from germline at one end; a sequencing error may be responsible. The chain carries TRBV5-1 and TRBJ1-2; no firm D call. Per the germline V gene, CDR1 is SGHRS and CDR2 is YFSETQ. The CDR3 length is 13 residues. DNA for the CDR3: TGCGCCAGCAGCTTGATCGCGGTTACGCCCGAGGCCTTC. The encoded protein is CASSLIAVTPEAF.

The V gene is TRBV5-1, the J gene TRBJ2-7, with D hard to call. Trimming removed 1 base from V and 0 bases from J, with 14 bases in between. Germline V lookup: CDR1 SGHRS, CDR2 YFSETQ. The CDR3 spans 16 residues. The CDR3 here is CASSLTDRSTSYEQYF. Here the CDR3 DNA reads TGCGCCAGCAGCTTGACAGATCGAAGCACCTCCTACGAGCAGTACTTC.

The chain employs TRBV10-3 and TRBJ1-2; D remains unclear. Trimming pared 0 bases from V and 2 bases from J, leaving 16 bases between. Germline V gives CDR1 ENHRY, CDR2 SYGVKD. The CDR3 length is 17 residues. CDR3 in amino acids: CAISESLVGSGNYGYTF. CDR3 in DNA: TGTGCCATCAGTGAGTCGTTAGTAGGGTCGGGGAACTATGGCTACACCTTC.

The chain is built from TRBV6-1 and TRBJ2-3; 11 bases line up with TRBD1. This CDR3 region has 19 residues. V lost 3 bases, J lost 4 bases, and 15 bases stayed unmatched. Germline V gene sequence: CDR1 MNHNS, CDR2 SASEGT. CDR3: CASSDFRKKGQGVPDTQYF. The DNA for the CDR3 is TGTGCCAGCAGTGATTTTAGGAAAAAGGGACAGGGGGTCCCAGATACGCAGTATTTT.

This clone showed up just a few times. V is TRBV6-7 and J is TRBJ1-2, with D unclear. TRBV6-7 is reported as an ORF; its role is uncertain. V was clipped by 9 bases and J by 5 bases, with 4 bases between them. The CDR3 loop spans 9 amino acids. Here the CDR3 reads CARVYGYTF. In DNA form, the CDR3 reads TGTGCCAGGGTATATGGCTACACCTTC.

The sample holds a few counts of this clone. The chain recombines TRBV4-1 with TRBJ2-1; D not resolved. The length of the CDR3 is 14 residues. V lost 1 base and J lost 6, with 10 bases in between. Germline loops: CDR1 MGHRA, CDR2 YSYEKL. The CDR3 DNA follows: TGCGCCAGCAGCCAAGTATTTCGGCCCAATGAGCAGTTCTTC. This sequence encodes CASSQVFRPNEQFF.

The CDR3 is CAWTQGPTLADTQYF. CDR3 bases: TGTGCCTGGACGCAGGGTCCGACGCTGGCAGATACGCAGTATTTT. The chain couples TRBV30 to TRBJ2-3; D possibly corresponds to TRBD1 (5 bases). The CDR3 is made up of 15 amino acids. V was pared by 4 bases and J by 4 bases, with 18 bases between. The germline gives CDR1 GTSNPN, CDR2 SVGIG (reference sequence).

This clone was seen just once. The gene calls are TRBV28 and TRBJ2-2; either TRBD1 or TRBD2 may supply D (5 bases each). V lost 7 bases and J 4 bases, leaving 13 bases between the germline ends. The germline CDR1 and CDR2 sequences are MDHEN and SYDVKM. CDR3 length equals 14 residues. The CDR3 DNA reads as TGTGCCAGCACCCCTGGGGGTACCACCGGGGAGCTGTTTTTT. Protein product: CASTPGGTTGELFF.

This clone was found once. CDR3 sequence: CASSPGLGTSSSTDTQYF. The DNA for the CDR3 is TGCGCCAGCAGCCCCGGGCTAGGGACTTCTTCTAGCACAGATACGCAGTATTTT. This chain uses TRBV5-1 with TRBJ2-3; D is perhaps TRBD2 (6 bases). There are 18 residues in the CDR3. Deletions cut 4 bases from V and 0 bases from J, with 21 bases between. CDR1 SGHRS and CDR2 YFSETQ come from the germline V gene.

The V call is TRBV27, the J call TRBJ2-1, with 7 bases identical to TRBD2. Germline V gene lookup returns CDR1 MNHEY and CDR2 SMNVEV (reference sequence). The junction had 10 bases not matched to a gene; V was cut back by 4 bases and J by 7 bases. This CDR3 contains 15 residues. In DNA form, the CDR3 reads TGTGCCAGCAGTTCGCTAGACCGGCGGGGGAATGAGCAGTTCTTC. It translates to CASSSLDRRGNEQFF.

The chain combines TRBV29-1 with TRBJ1-2, with 10 nucleotides matching TRBD1. With V trimmed by 6 bases and J by 3 bases, 4 bases remained unmatched. This CDR3 is 13 amino acids long. CDR1 is SQVTM and CDR2 is ANQGSEA in the germline V gene. The CDR3: CSVGGQGHYGYTF. The CDR3 DNA reads TGCAGCGTGGGGGGACAGGGGCACTATGGCTACACCTTC.

The chain uses TRBV18 and TRBJ2-6; D unclear. V lost 1 base, J lost 0 bases, and 7 bases lay in between. Looked up from germline, CDR1 is KGHSH and CDR2 is LQKENI. The CDR3 loop spans 16 amino acids. CDR3 amino acids: CASSPQTVSGANVLTF. The CDR3 DNA sequence: TGTGCCAGCTCACCACAGACCGTCTCTGGGGCCAACGTCCTGACTTTC.

The J gene is TRBJ2-1, the V gene TRBV15; 12 nucleotides agree with TRBD2. The germline V gene has CDR1 LNHNV and CDR2 YYDKDF (reference sequence). The CDR3 spans 17 residues. V was pared by 3 bases and J by 4 bases, with 7 bases of the junction left unmatched. The CDR3 region has the DNA TGTGCCACCAGCAGCCGTGATCTAGCGGGAGGGTACAATGAGCAGTTCTTC. This gives the protein CATSSRDLAGGYNEQFF.